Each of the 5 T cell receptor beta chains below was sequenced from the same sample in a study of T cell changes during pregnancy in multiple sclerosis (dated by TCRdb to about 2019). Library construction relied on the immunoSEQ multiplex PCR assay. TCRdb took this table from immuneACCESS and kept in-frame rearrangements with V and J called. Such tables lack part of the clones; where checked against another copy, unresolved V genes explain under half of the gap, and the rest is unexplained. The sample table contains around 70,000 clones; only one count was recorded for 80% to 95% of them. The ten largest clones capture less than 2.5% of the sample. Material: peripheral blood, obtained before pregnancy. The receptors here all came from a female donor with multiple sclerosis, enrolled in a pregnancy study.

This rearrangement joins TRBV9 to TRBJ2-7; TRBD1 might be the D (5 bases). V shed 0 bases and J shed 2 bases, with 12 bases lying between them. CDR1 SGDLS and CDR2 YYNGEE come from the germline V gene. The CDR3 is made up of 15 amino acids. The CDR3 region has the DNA TGTGCCAGCAGCGTAGGGGGCGGCAGCCCCTACGAGCAGTACTTC. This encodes CASSVGGGSPYEQYF. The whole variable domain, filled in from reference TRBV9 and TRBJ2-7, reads DSGVTQTPKHLITATGQRVTLRCSPRSGDLSVYWYQQSLDQGLQFLIQYYNGEERAKGNILERFSAQQFPDLHSELNLSSLELGDSALYFCASSVGGGSPYEQYFGPGTRLTVT.

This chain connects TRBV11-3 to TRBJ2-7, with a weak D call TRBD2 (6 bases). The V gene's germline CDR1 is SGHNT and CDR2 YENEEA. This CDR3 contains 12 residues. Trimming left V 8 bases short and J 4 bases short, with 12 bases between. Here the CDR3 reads CASSGESYEQYF. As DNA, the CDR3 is TGTGCCAGCTCGGGGGAGTCTTACGAGCAGTACTTC. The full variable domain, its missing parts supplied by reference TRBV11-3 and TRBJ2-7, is EAGVVQSPRYKIIEKKQPVAFWCNPISGHNTLYWYLQNLGQGPELLIRYENEEAVDDSQLPKDRFSAERLKGVDSTLKIQPAELGDSAVYLCASSGESYEQYFGPGTRLTVT.

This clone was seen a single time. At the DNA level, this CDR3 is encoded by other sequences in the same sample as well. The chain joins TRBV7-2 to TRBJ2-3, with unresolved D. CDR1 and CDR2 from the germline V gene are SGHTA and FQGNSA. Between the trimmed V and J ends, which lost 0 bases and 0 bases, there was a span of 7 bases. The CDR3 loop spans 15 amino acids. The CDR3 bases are TGTGCCAGCAGCTTAGCGTCAGGAAGCACAGATACGCAGTATTTT. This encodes CASSLASGSTDTQYF.

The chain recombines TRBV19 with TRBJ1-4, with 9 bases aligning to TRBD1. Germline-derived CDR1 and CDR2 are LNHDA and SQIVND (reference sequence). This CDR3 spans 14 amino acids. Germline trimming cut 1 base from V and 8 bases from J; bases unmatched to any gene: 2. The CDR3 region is CASSIGQGGEKLFF. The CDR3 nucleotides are TGTGCCAGTAGTATAGGACAGGGGGGCGAAAAACTGTTTTTT.

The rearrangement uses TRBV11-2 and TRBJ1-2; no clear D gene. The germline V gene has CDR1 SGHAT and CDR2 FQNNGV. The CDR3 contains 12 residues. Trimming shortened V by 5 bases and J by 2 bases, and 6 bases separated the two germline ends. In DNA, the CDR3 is TGTGCCAGCAGCATTCAAAACTATGGCTACACCTTC. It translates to CASSIQNYGYTF.